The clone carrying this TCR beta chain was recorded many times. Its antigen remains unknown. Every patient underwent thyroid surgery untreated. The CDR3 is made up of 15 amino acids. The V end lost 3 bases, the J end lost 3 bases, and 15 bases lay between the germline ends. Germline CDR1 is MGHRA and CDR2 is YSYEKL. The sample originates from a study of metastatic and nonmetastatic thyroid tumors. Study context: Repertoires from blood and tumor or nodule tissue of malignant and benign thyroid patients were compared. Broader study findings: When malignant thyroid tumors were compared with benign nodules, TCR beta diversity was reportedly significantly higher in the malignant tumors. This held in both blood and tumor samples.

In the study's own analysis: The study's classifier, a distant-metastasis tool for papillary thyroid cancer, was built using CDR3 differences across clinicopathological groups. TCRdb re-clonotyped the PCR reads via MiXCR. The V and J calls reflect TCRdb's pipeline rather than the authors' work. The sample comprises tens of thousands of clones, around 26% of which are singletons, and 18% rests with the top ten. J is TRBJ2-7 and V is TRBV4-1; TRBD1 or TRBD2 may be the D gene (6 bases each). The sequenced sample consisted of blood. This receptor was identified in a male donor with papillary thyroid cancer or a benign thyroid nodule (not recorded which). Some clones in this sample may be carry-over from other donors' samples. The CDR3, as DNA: TGCGCCAGCAGCCAGAGGGGGGATAGCGTCTACGAGCAGTACTTC. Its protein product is CASSQRGDSVYEQYF.